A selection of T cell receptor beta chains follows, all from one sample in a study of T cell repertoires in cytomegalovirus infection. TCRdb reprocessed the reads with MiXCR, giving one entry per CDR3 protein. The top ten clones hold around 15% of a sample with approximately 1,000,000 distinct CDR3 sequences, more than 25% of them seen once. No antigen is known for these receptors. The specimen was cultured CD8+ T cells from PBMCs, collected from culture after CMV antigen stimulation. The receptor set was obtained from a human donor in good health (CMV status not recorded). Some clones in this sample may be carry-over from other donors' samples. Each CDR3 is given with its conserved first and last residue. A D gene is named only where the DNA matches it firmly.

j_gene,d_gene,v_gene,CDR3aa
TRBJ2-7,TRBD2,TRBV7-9,CASSLPAGGRYEQYF
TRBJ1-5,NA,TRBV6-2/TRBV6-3,CASSRHRPTEEYSNQPQHF
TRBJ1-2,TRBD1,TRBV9,CASSVRGTSGYTF
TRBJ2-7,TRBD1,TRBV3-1,CASSRTGQGVSEQYF
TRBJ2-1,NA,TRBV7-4,CASSLSREGASDEQFF
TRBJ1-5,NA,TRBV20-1,CSARDPEDSNQPQHF
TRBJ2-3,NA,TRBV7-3,CASSSGRYTDTQYF
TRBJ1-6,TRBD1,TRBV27,CASSFDGQGVSYNSPLHF
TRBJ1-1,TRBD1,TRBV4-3,CASSLNRGLGTEAFF
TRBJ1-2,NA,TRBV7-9,CASSLAGEAYGYTF
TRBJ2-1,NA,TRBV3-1,CASSQVQASAPNEQFF
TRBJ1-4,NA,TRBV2,CAGMGNGKLFF